This record looks at one T cell receptor beta chain sequence and its context. Its antigen is unknown. A read error may explain this, as a much larger clone is one base away. Systemically healthy Caucasian individuals from Russia, roughly 40 in total and aged 6 to 90 years, were included as donors. Ten milliliters of peripheral blood were collected from each donor into EDTA-treated Vacutainer tubes. Ficoll-Paque density-gradient centrifugation was used to isolate PBMCs, with at least 6.5 million per sample. Trizol reagent was used to extract total RNA from the PBMCs, yielding at least 5 micrograms per sample. For every donor, flow cytometry on a PBMC aliquot measured the percentage of naive CD45RAhigh/CD27high T cells. The CDR3 measures 15 amino acids from cysteine to phenylalanine. This entry keeps only the CDR3 DNA: 45 bases, framed from base 1. Trimming costs V 1 base and J 3 bases, and their ends lie 10 bases apart. From the germline V gene (reference sequence), CDR1 is LGHDT and CDR2 is YNNKEL.

This sample was included in a study of blood T cells in healthy people across ages (dated by TCRdb to 2014 to 2015). With regard to the full study: In model experiments, template switching captured roughly one uniquely barcoded TCR beta cDNA molecule for every two T cells. Using deep sequencing normalized with unique cDNA molecular identifiers, the study measured how TCR beta repertoire diversity changes with age. The donors were split into four age groups: young (average 16 years), middle-aged (39), aged (over 55) and long-lived (roughly 86). Donors of different ages were randomly distributed across sequencing lanes to avoid experimental bias. Using the same blood draw, the study looked at two additional independent replicas of 1 million unique cDNA reads for two donors, one aged 18 to 30 and the other aged 80 or older.

Points the paper makes about the study in general: Compared with the aged group, the long-lived group had more naive CD4+ T cells, fewer expanded clones and increased TCR diversity, a pattern suggesting age selection. Since profiling was done on bulk unsorted PBMCs, naive and antigen-experienced compartments could not be conclusively compared. As age increased, observed TCR beta diversity per million T cells dropped in a roughly linear way, and a significant reduction was already evident by age 40. Donor CMV infection status was unknown, potentially confounding age-related changes in expanded clonotypes. A strong correlation was found between observed TCR beta diversity and the percentage of naive T cells measured by flow cytometry. Total diversity estimates from one million sequenced T cells were considered lower bounds and underestimates.

The library came from 5' RACE. Sequencing was carried out with an Illumina HiSeq 2500. The second PCR ran for roughly 7 to 11 cycles and used a J-beta primer mix along with a sample-barcoded 5' primer. A unique molecular identifier was introduced onto each TCR beta cDNA molecule by a template-switch 5' adaptor carrying 12 random nucleotides. At least 2.5 million CDR3-containing paired-end reads were obtained from each sample. All of the RNA was converted into first-strand cDNA using the Mint cDNA synthesis kit, with a TRBC-specific oligonucleotide serving as the primer. Following uracil-DNA glycosylase treatment, all cDNA underwent a first 18-cycle PCR with the universal primers M1SS and BC2_uni_R. For the original study's pipeline: Each sample was normalized by randomly selecting 1 million high-quality reads, each carrying a distinct molecular identifier. Instead of being binned into consensus sequences, reads with shared molecular identifiers were discarded. MiTCR, run with a Q25 quality threshold and the strictest error-elimination algorithm, handled CDR3 identification, clonotype clustering and error correction. A nonparametric unseen species model with Euler transformation was used to estimate a lower bound on total TCR beta diversity. TCRdb trimmed public reads at Q25 via fastp, called clones via MiXCR and kept in-frame beta chains. Here each entry gathers all rows of one CDR3 protein and keeps the most common genes and DNA. Clone size and V and J calls follow TCRdb, not the original study. For this sample there are over 550,000 distinct CDR3 sequences; about 30% appear just once. Approximately 14% of the sample is held by the ten biggest clonotypes.

The chain joins TRBV3-1 to TRBJ2-1, with the D gene not confidently named. The receptor was derived from a woman of 80 years or more in good health. Sequencing used blood. The DNA is as follows: TGTGCCAGCAGCCAAGGGGCAAATAGCTACAATGAGCAGTTCTTC. The resulting protein is CASSQGANSYNEQFF.